Below, 13 T cell receptor beta chains from the same sample are listed, as sequenced in a study of blood T cells in healthy people across ages. Alongside a J-beta primer mix, a sample-barcoded 5' primer served in a second PCR lasting about 7 to 11 cycles. Using its own MiXCR run on the 5' RACE reads, TCRdb lists one record per CDR3 protein. The table lists 1.5 million to 2 million distinct CDR3 sequences, about 50% of them singletons. Input material: blood. Receptor source: a woman aged 40 to 50 in good health.

This chain joins TRBV10-3 and TRBJ1-2, with 10 bases matching TRBD1. V was pared by 6 bases and J by 1 base, with 5 bases of the junction left unmatched. CDR1 is ENHRY and CDR2 is SYGVKD in the germline V gene. The CDR3 runs 15 residues. Here the CDR3 DNA reads TGTGCCATCAGCAAAGGACAGGGGGATAACTATGGCTACACCTTC. Its translation is CAISKGQGDNYGYTF.

V usage is TRBV10-3 and J usage is TRBJ2-3; 9 nucleotides align to TRBD1. Per the germline V gene, CDR1 is ENHRY and CDR2 is SYGVKD. With V trimmed by 11 bases and J by 1 base, 7 bases remained unmatched. The CDR3 runs to 14 residues. CDR3 loop: CAVRGQGGTDTQYF. The CDR3, as DNA: TGTGCCGTACGGGGACAGGGTGGCACAGATACGCAGTATTTT.

The chain couples TRBV6-2 or TRBV6-3 to TRBJ2-1, with D unclear. The CDR3 consists of 13 residues. Looked up from germline, CDR1 is MNHEY and CDR2 is SVGEGT. The ends were cut back, 7 bases at V and 10 bases at J, with 17 bases in the middle. In DNA, the CDR3 is TGTGCCAGCATTGGGCCCCCTTCAGAGGAGCAGTTCTTC. It is translated as CASIGPPSEEQFF.

The chain is built from TRBV11-1 and TRBJ2-2; unclear D gene. Germline-derived CDR1 and CDR2 are SGHAT and FQDESV (reference sequence). This CDR3 has 13 amino acids. The V end was cut by 3 bases, the J end by 3 bases, with 5 bases between. The CDR3 DNA is TGTGCCAGCAGCTTTCTTCACACCGGGGAGCTGTTTTTT. Its translation is CASSFLHTGELFF.

The V call is TRBV27, the J call TRBJ2-1; possible D gene TRBD1, 10 bases. Trimming left V 5 bases short and J 4 bases short, with 21 bases between. The CDR3 runs to 17 residues. Per germline, CDR1 MNHEY and CDR2 SMNVEV (reference sequence). CDR3 nucleotide sequence: TGTGCCAGCAGTCCTGCGGGGGGGACAGGGGCGTACAATGAGCAGTTCTTC. Its protein is CASSPAGGTGAYNEQFF.

The chain is built from TRBV7-9 and TRBJ2-5; 9 nucleotides match TRBD1. The J call may be incorrect, as the DNA end agrees better with TRBJ2-7. Per germline, CDR1 SEHNR and CDR2 FQNEAQ (reference sequence). This CDR3 comprises 15 residues. The CDR3 DNA reads TGTGCCAGCAGCGACCCGGGACAGGGTTCTCACGAGCAGTACTTC. Protein product: CASSDPGQGSHEQYF.

The chain is built from TRBV20-1 and TRBJ2-1; 8 bases line up with TRBD2. The V segment lost 6 bases and the J segment 6 bases; nucleotides outside the gene matches: 10. Germline CDR1 is DFQATT and CDR2 is SNEGSKA (reference sequence). The CDR3 is made up of 14 amino acids. The CDR3 bases are TGCAGTGCCACCGTACCCGGGGGGGGCAATGAGCAGTTCTTC. It encodes CSATVPGGGNEQFF.

The rearrangement joins TRBV20-1 to TRBJ1-5; no clear D gene. The CDR3 has 12 residues. CDR1 and CDR2 (germline): DFQATT, SNEGSKA (reference sequence). V was cut by 3 bases and J by 8 bases, with 11 bases left in between. CDR3 amino acids: CSARRVLEPQHF. The CDR3 nucleotides read TGCAGTGCTAGGCGGGTTCTGGAGCCCCAGCATTTT.

Note on this clonotype: At one end the junction does not follow the germline gene, possibly because of a read error. The chain links TRBV7-2 to TRBJ2-3; D assignment may be TRBD1 or TRBD2 (6 bases each). Germline V gene data show CDR1 as SGHTA and CDR2 as FQGNSA. The CDR3 is 15 amino acids. The CDR3 nucleotides are TGTGCCAGCAGGCCCAACGGGGGCTTCACAGATGCGCAGTATTTT. Translating it yields CASRPNGGFTDAQYF.

This rearrangement joins TRBV3-1 to TRBJ2-1; 12 bases fit TRBD1. The J call may not be correct, given that the DNA end is closer to TRBJ2-7. Germline-derived CDR1 and CDR2 are LGHDT and YNNKEL (reference sequence). The CDR3 runs to 16 residues. CDR3: CASSQEGTGGYNEQYF. Written as DNA, the CDR3 is TGTGCCAGCAGCCAAGAGGGGACAGGGGGCTACAATGAGCAGTACTTC.

V and J are TRBV20-1 and TRBJ1-1; 7 nucleotides align to TRBD1. Germline loops: CDR1 DFQATT, CDR2 SNEGSKA (reference sequence). Unmatched junction bases numbered 6, after V lost 2 bases and J lost 6 bases. The CDR3 length is 13 residues. In nucleotides, the CDR3 is TGCAGTGCTAGACTTGGGACAGACTCTGAAGCTTTCTTT. Encoded protein: CSARLGTDSEAFF.

V is TRBV20-1 and J is TRBJ2-3; D might be TRBD1 (5 bases). Trimming removed 8 bases at V and 4 bases at J, with 19 bases between. The CDR3 length is 14 residues. Germline V lookup: CDR1 DFQATT, CDR2 SNEGSKA (reference sequence). The CDR3: CSPRDGQGADTQYF. The CDR3 coding sequence is TGCAGTCCCCGAGATGGGCAGGGTGCAGATACGCAGTATTTT.

The J gene is TRBJ1-1, the V gene TRBV6-5, with D possibly matching TRBD1 (5 bases). The CDR3 is 11 residues long. CDR1 and CDR2 from the germline V gene are MNHEY and SVGAGI. Trimming shortened V by 8 bases and J by 4 bases, and 8 bases separated the two germline ends. This chain's CDR3 is CASGGFTEAFF. DNA for the CDR3: TGTGCCAGCGGGGGGTTCACTGAAGCTTTCTTT.